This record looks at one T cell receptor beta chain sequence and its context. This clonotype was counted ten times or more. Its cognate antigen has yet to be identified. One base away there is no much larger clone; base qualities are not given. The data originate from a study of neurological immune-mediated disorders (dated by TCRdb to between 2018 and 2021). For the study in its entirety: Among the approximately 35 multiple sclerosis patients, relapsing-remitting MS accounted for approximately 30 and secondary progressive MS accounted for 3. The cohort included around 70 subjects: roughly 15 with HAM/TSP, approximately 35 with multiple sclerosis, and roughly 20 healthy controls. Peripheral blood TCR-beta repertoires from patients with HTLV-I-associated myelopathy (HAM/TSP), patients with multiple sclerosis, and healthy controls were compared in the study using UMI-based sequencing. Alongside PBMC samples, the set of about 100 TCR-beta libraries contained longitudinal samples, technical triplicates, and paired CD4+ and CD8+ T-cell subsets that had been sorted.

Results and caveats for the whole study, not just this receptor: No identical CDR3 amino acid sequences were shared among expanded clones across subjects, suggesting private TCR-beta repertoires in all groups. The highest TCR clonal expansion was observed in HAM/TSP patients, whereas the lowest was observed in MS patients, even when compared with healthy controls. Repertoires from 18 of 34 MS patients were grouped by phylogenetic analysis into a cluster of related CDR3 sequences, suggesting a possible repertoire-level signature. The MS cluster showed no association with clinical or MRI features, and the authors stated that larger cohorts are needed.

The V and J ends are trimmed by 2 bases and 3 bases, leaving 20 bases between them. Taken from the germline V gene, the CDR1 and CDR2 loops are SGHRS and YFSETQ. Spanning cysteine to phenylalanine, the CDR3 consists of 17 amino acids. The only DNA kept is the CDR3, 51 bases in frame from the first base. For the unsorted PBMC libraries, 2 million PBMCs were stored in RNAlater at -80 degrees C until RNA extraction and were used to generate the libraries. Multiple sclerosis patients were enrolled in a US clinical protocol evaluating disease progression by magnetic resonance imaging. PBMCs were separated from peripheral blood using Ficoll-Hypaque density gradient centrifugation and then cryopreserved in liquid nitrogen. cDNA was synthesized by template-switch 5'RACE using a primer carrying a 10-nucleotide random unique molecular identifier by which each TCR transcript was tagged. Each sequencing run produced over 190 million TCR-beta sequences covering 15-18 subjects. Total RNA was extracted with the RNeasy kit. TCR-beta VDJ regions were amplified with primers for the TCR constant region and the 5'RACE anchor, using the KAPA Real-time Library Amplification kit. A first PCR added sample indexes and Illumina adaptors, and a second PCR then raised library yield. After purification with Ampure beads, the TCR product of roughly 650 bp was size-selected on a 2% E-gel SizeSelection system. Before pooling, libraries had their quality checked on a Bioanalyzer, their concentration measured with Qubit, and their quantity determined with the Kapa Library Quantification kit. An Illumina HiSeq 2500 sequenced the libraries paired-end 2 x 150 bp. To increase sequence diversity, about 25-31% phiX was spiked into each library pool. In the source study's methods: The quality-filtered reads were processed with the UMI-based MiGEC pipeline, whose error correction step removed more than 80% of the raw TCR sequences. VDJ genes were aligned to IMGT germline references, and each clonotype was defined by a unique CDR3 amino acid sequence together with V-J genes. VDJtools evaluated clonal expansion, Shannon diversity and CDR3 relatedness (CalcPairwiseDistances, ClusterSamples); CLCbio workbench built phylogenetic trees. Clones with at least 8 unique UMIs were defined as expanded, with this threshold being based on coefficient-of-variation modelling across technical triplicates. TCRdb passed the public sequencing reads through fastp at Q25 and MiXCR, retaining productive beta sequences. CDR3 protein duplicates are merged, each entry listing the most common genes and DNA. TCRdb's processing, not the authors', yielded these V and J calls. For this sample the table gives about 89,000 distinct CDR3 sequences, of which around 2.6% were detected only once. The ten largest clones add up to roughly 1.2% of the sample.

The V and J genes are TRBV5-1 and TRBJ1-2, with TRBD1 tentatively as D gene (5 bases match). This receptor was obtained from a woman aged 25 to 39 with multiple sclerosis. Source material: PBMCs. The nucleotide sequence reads TGCGCCAGCAGCTTTAATCAAGGGGCTCTAGGAGACTATGGCTACACCTTC. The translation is CASSFNQGALGDYGYTF.